This T cell receptor beta chain was observed in a study of identical twins. Trimming removed 1 base at V and 7 bases at J, with 8 bases between. The length of the CDR3 is 13 residues. Template switching added a universal primer site, and cDNA bore unique molecular identifiers. TCRdb used MiXCR to reprocess the 5' RACE reads, holding one entry per CDR3 protein. Seen here are approximately 630,000 distinct CDR3 sequences, about 7.1% observed once, and the top ten hold 1.5% to 2%. This clonotype was seen ten or more times. Among all donors, each was a healthy Caucasian. The same data also went into a second study, on yellow fever vaccine responses in identical twins.

This TCR came from a woman between 18 and 29 years old in good health. The chain has TRBV12-3 or TRBV12-4 and TRBJ1-5; D call uncertain. The sequencing input was PBMCs. In DNA, the CDR3 is TGTGCCAGCAGTTTAGGGGGAGAGCAGCCCCAGCATTTT. This sequence encodes CASSLGGEQPQHF.